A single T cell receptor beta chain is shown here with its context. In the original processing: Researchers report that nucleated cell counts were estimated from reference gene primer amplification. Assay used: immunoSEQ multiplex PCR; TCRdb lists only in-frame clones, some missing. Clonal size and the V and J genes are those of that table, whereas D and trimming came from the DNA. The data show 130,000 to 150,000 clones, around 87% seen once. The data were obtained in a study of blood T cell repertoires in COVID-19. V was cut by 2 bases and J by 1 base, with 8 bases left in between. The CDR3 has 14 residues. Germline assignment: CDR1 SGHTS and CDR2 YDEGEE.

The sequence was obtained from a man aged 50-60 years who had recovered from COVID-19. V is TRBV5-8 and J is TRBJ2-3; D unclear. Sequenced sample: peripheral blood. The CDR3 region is CASSFRLGTDTQYF. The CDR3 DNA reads TGTGCCAGCAGCTTTAGATTGGGCACAGATACGCAGTATTTT.